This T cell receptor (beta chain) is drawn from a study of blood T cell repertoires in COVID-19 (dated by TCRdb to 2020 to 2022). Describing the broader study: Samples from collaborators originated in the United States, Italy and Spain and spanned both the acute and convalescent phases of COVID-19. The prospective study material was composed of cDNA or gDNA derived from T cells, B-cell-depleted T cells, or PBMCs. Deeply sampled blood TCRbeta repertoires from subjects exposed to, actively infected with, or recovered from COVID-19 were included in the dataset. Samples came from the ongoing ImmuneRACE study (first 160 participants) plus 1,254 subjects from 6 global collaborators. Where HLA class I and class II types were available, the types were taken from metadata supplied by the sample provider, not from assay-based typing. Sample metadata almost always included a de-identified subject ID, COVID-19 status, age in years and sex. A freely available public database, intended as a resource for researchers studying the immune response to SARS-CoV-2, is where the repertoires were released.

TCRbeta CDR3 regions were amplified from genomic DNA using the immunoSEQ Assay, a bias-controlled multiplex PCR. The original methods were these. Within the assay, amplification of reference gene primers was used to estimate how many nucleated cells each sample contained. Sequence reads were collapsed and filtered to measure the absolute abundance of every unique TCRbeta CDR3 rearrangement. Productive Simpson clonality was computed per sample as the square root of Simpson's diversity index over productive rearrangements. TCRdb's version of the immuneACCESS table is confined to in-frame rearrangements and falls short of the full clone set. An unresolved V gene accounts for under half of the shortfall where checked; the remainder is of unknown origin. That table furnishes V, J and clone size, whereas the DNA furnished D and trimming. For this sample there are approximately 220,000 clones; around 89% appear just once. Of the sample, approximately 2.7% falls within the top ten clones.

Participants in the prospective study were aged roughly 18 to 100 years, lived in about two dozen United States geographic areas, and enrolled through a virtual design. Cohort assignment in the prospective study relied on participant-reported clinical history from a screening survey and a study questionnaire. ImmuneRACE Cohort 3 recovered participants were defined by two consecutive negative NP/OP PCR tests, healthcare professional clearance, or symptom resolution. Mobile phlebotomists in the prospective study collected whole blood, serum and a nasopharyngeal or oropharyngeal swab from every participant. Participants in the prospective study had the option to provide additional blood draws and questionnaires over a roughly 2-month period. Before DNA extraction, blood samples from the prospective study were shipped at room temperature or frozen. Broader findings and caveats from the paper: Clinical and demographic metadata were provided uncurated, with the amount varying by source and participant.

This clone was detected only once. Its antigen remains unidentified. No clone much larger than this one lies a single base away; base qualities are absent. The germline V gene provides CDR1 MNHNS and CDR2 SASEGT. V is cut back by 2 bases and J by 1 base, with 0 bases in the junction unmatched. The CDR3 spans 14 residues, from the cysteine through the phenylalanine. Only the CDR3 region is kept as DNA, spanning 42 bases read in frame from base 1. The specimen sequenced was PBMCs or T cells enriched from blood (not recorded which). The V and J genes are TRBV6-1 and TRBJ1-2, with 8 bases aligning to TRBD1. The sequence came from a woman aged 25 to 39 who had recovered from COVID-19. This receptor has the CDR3 CASSETGGNYGYTF. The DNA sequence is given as TGTGCCAGCAGTGAAACAGGGGGTAACTATGGCTACACCTTC.